This record covers a single T cell receptor (beta chain). This clone was observed a few times. Its antigen remains unidentified. The sample holds no much larger clone one base away, and base qualities are not on file. Library generation was performed with the immunoSEQ multiplex PCR assay. A mixture of 60 forward primers for TCR Vbeta segments and 13 reverse primers for TCR Jbeta segments was used in the multiplex PCR. The CDR3 region of rearranged TCR beta genes was amplified from genomic DNA with a multiplex PCR assay. On the Illumina HiSeq System, the amplified TCR beta libraries were sequenced as 87-base-pair reads. As for how the authors treated the data: In a later analysis, about 80 million unique TCR beta chains were counted across the roughly 670 repertoires, and about 10 million of these chains were shared by at least two donors. A nearest-neighbor algorithm error-corrected the raw reads and collapsed the reads into unique sequences, merging closely related sequences to remove PCR and sequencing errors. CDR3 sequences were aligned to IMGT reference sequences to assign V, D and J gene segments. For a sequence to be retained, a match of at least six nucleotides was required to both a V gene segment and a J gene segment. A rearrangement counted as productive if the CDR3 had no stop codons and remained in frame with V and J, and every other rearrangement counted as non-productive. Following IMGT convention, CDR3 was defined as the stretch from the second conserved V-encoded cysteine to the conserved J-encoded phenylalanine. The earlier analysis of more than 450 of the donors excluded sequences that lacked an unambiguous match to a single V gene segment. In an earlier analysis of 587 of the donors, V segments were called functional above 56.7% productive rearrangements and were called segregating when the between-donor standard deviation exceeded 5%. A statistical classification framework was built for diagnosing cytomegalovirus status from the catalog of TCR beta chain sequences. A later analysis assigned V and J genes by comparing TCR nucleotide sequences with IMGT/GENE-DB human TR gene sequences. The TCRdist pipeline was used in a later analysis to assign CDR3 sequences and most-parsimonious VDJ recombination scenarios. In a later analysis, each TCR beta chain was defined by its CDR3 amino acid sequence together with its V-gene family, and reads lacking a unique V-gene family were excluded. In a later analysis, approximately 640 highly shared, low-generation-probability nucleotide sequences were removed to address suspected cross-contamination and a sequencing artifact. For each public chain, a later analysis derived a clonal expansion index from normalized ranks of inferred template counts within each repertoire. Generation probabilities in a later analysis came from a VDJ recombination model fitted to out-of-frame rearrangements, and those results were checked against IGoR. Hypergeometric tests were used in a later analysis to score TCR-TCR, TCR-HLA and TCR-CMV co-occurrence, with a repertoire-size bias correction applied to the TCR pairs. To estimate false discovery rates, a later analysis permuted the HLA or CMV assignments 20 times. In a later analysis, co-occurring TCRs were grouped using DBSCAN, and TCRdist sequence similarity was added for clustering within HLA-allele-positive subsets. For co-occurrence clustering, repertoires with fewer than 30,000 or more than 120,000 public chains were excluded, along with a handful of repertoires with anomalous nucleotide sharing. TCRdb limited this immuneACCESS table to in-frame rearrangements with V and J called. A share of clones is missing; checked studies link under half to unresolved V genes, and the rest is unexplained. For V, J and clone size, that table is used; D and trimming come from the DNA. The sample table shows about 180,000 clones, and 80% to 85% are seen once. The biggest ten clones account for over 2% of the sample.

The cohort comprised some 700 healthy bone marrow donors. Cohort members were all nominally healthy when sampled, although unrecorded immune exposures were likely present. The donor tested CMV seronegative, placing the donor among the roughly 350 seronegative members of the cohort. A peripheral blood sample was provided by each donor, and peripheral blood mononuclear cells were used for TCR beta sequencing. Genomic DNA was extracted from the blood cell samples with the Qiagen DNeasy Blood Extraction Kit. This entry is derived from a study of cytomegalovirus exposure and HLA in healthy donors (dated by TCRdb to the late 2010s). In terms of the full investigation: An earlier analysis of approximately 640 of the donors reported about 250 Gb of sequence data and 100 million to 140 million unique TCR beta sequences from 150 million to 200 million T cells. An early release that covered approximately 600 HLA-typed donors contained 300 to 350 gigabases of sequencing data and 70 million to 100 million unique TCR sequences. Of the approximately 400 genotyped donors, more than 75% were placed in the genetic ancestry cluster associated with self-reported Caucasian donors. The aim of the study was to test whether cataloging public T cell receptors could identify signatures of past pathogen exposure. The T cell repertoires of around 730 subjects were profiled by immunosequencing and related to cytomegalovirus serostatus. A separate validation cohort of approximately 130 different subjects was used in addition to the approximately 700-subject first cohort. To predict cytomegalovirus infection status, the study brought together high-throughput TCR immunosequencing, statistical association of individual TCRs with disease status, and machine learning. In a later analysis, previously published TCR beta repertoires from 600 to 850 donors were re-analyzed and high-resolution HLA genotyping was added so that TCR occurrence patterns could be studied. Rather than using new phenotypic data, the later analysis identified candidate immune exposures from TCR beta sequences and from how often those sequences occurred across donors. In an earlier analysis of 587 of the donors, high-throughput TCR beta sequencing was used to judge whether each TCR beta V gene segment behaved as functional or pseudogenic. Donor age, sex, ethnicity and CMV serostatus were compiled alongside the repertoire data. A later genetic analysis took genome-wide SNP genotypes for about three fifths of the 666 donors and used that subset as a discovery cohort. Every discovery cohort repertoire had been produced on one sequencing platform. HLA typing covered class I and class II loci at four-digit resolution. Typing coverage differed by locus: A, B, C, DRB1 and DQB1 were typed in roughly 620-630 donors, DQA1 in roughly 500, DPA1 in 600 to 610, and DPB1 in 450 to 490. Several DR-DQ haplotypes were treated as single units for association and clustering because of strong linkage in the cohort. Among 398 genotyped donors of the cohort, an average of around 240,000 unique TCR beta nucleotide sequences were sequenced per donor, 15% to 20% of them non-productive. Overall results and qualifications from the work: Assigning TCR associations to individual alleles was difficult when HLA alleles, especially DR and DQ, strongly co-occurred. Presence/absence analyses assumed roughly uniform sequencing depth across donors, an assumption that may not hold. A cluster of highly shared sequence variants was judged likely to be a technical artifact of the sequencing pipeline. Because the 87-base-pair reads could not distinguish some IMGT-functional V segments, including TRBV6-2 and TRBV6-3, those segments were excluded. The study gave a list of under 200 TCR beta chains associated with cytomegalovirus. A later analysis associated some 17,000 TCR beta sequences with specific HLA alleles at a false discovery rate of 0.05. Three of the identified cytomegalovirus-associated TCR beta chains were confirmed in vitro to be specific for cytomegalovirus antigens. Linkage disequilibrium might explain the correlated functional status among segregating V segments, but an unknown experimental factor could not be ruled out. According to a later genetic analysis, donors in an Asian-associated ancestry cluster had fewer N-insertions in productive TCRs than the approximately 650-donor mean. It was suggested by the authors that the approach could potentially be generalized to other disease states and immunological phenotypes. An earlier analysis of around 600 of the donors showed that most TCR beta V segments appeared in productive rearrangements either about 90% or about 30% of the time, which broadly matched IMGT annotations. A further reported finding was that TCR beta sequences accurately predicted the HLA-A and HLA-B alleles for most subjects in the first cohort. CMV serostatus was the only immune exposure information available for the cohort. The classifier was reported to diagnose cytomegalovirus status with high specificity and sensitivity in both the original and validation cohorts. In a later analysis, most CMV-associated TCR beta chains were found to appear HLA-restricted, with HLA associations seemingly driven largely by CMV exposure. The cohort was sequenced for TCR beta chains only, and without alpha or paired-chain data the features that could be detected were limited. Because counts were too low, roughly 18 rarely observed V segments, including chromosome 9 orphons, were left out of the earlier analysis of several hundred of the donors. While some public TCRs were present in many individuals, most TCR sequences turned up only very rarely across donors. In a later genetic analysis, a missense DCLRE1C variant was associated with V-gene and J-gene trimming of TCR beta chains, and the association was replicated in an independent cohort. A later analysis found that TCR association rates varied across HLA loci, with DRB1 alleles showing the most associated TCRs and HLA-C alleles the fewest. In a later analysis, several top co-occurrence clusters were reported to appear linked to parvovirus B19, influenza, CMV and Epstein-Barr virus. A later analysis found that HLA-associated TCR beta chains were more clonally expanded and had lower generation probabilities than equally common non-associated chains. HLA typing was unavailable for some donors at each locus, so association tests used only the typed subset.

V and J are trimmed by 8 bases and 2 bases, and the gene matches miss 7 bases of the junction. Per the germline V gene, WSHSY is the CDR1 and SAAADI is the CDR2. From its cysteine to its phenylalanine, the CDR3 spans 14 amino acids. The only DNA kept is the CDR3, 42 bases in frame from the first base. Material: PBMCs. The clonotype originates from a woman in her 30s in good health and CMV-seronegative. The chain is assembled from TRBV10-2 and TRBJ2-5, with TRBD1 identical over 8 junction bases. The sequenced DNA: TGCGCCAGCCAAGATTGGACAGGGCAAGAGACCCAGTACTTC. Its protein reads: CASQDWTGQETQYF.